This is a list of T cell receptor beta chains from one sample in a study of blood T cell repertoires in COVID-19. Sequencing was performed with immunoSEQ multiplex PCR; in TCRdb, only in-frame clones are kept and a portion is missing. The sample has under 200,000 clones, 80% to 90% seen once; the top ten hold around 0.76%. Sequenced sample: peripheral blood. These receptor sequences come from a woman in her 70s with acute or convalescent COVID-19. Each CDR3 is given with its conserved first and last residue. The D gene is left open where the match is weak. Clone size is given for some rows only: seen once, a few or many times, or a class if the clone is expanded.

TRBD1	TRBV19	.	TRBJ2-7	TGTGCCAGTAGTACGTCGGGACAGCACTACGAGCAGTACTTC	CASSTSGQHYEQYF
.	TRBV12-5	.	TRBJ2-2	TGTGCTAGTGCCCCCTCTACCCCCAAGTCCAGGGTTGCGTTTTTT	CASAPSTPKSRVAFF
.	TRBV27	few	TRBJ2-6	TGTGCCAGCAGTTCCAAGAGCTCTGGGGCCAACGTCCTGACTTTC	CASSSKSSGANVLTF
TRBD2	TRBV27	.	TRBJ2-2	TGTGCCAGCAGTTTCGGGACTAGCGGCCTCACCGGGGAGCTGTTTTTT	CASSFGTSGLTGELFF
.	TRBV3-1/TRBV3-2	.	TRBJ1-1	TGTGCCAGCAGCCGTTGGCAGGGCCCCGAAGCTTTCTTT	CASSRWQGPEAFF
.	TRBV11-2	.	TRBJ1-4	TGTGCCAGCAGCCACCTGACAGGCGAAAAACTGTTTTTT	CASSHLTGEKLFF
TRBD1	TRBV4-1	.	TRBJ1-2	TGCGCCAGCAGCCAAGTGGCAGGGGGCGTTGAGGGCTACACCTTC	CASSQVAGGVEGYTF
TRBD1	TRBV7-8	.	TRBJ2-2	TGTGCCAGCAGCTTAAGCCGCAGGGGACAGGGGACTGGGGAGCTGTTTTTT	CASSLSRRGQGTGELFF
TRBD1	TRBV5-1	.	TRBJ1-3	TGCGCCAGCAGTTCAGGGGGCTCTGGAAACACCATATATTTT	CASSSGGSGNTIYF
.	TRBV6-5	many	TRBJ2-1	TGTGCCAGCAGTTACCTCCAAGGGAGCTCCTACAATGAGCAGTTCTTC	CASSYLQGSSYNEQFF
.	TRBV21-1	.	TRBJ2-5	TGTGCCAGCAGCAAACATTCGGGTAGGCTAGCGGGAGTGACCCAAGAGACCCAGTACTTC	CASSKHSGRLAGVTQETQYF
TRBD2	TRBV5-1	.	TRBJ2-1	TGCGCCAGCAGCCTCGGGACTAGCGGGGGGGCCATAATCAATGAGCAGTTCTTC	CASSLGTSGGAIINEQFF
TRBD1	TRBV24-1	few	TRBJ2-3	TGTGCCACCAGTGATAGGACAGGGGGCGGTTCAGATACGCAGTATTTT	CATSDRTGGGSDTQYF
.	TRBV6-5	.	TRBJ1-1	TGTGCCAGCAGTCCCGGACACGACACTGAAGCTTTCTTT	CASSPGHDTEAFF
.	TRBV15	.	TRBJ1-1	TGTGCCACCACCCTAGGGGGTGTGAACACTGAAGCTTTCTTT	CATTLGGVNTEAFF
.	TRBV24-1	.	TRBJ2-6	TGTGCCACCTCCTTTTCTGGGGCCAACGTCCTGACTTTC	CATSFSGANVLTF
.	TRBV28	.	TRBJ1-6	TGTGCCAGCATACAGGACTATAATTCACCCCTCCACTTT	CASIQDYNSPLHF
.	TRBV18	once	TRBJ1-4	TGTGCCAGCTCTGCCGGGGCTAATGAAAAACTGTTTTTT	CASSAGANEKLFF
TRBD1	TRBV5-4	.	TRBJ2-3	TGTGCCAGCAGAGGACCCGGGACAGGAATAGATACGCAGTATTTT	CASRGPGTGIDTQYF
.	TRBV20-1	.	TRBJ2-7	TGCAGTGCTAGTAAAGCCGCAGGGGGGTACGAGCAGTACTTC	CSASKAAGGYEQYF
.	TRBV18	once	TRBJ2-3	TGTGCCAGCTCACCAGGGGTTAGCGGCACAGATACGCAGTATTTT	CASSPGVSGTDTQYF
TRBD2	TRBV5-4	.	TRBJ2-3	TGTGCCAGCAGCTTGAGAGGGGGGGGACTAGCGGGCACAGATACGCAGTATTTT	CASSLRGGGLAGTDTQYF
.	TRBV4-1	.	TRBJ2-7	TGCGCCAGCAGCCAAGAGTTATGGACAGCTCCCAACTACGAGCAGTACTTC	CASSQELWTAPNYEQYF
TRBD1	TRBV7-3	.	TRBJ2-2	TGTGCCAGCAGCTTAACATCGGACAGGGTGAACACCGGGGAGCTGTTTTTT	CASSLTSDRVNTGELFF
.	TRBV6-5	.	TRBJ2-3	TGTGCCAGCAGTTACTCTACAGGGGATACGCAGTATTTT	CASSYSTGDTQYF
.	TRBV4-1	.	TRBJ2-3	TGCGCCAGCAGCCAAGATGAAGGAGCGCAGTATTTT	CASSQDEGAQYF
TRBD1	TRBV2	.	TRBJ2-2	TGTGCCAGCAGAATACTGAGAGACAGGGGCTCAAACACCGGGGAGCTGTTTTTT	CASRILRDRGSNTGELFF
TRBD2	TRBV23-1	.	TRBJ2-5	TGCGCCAGCGGAAGACTAGCGGGAGGGTGCCACCAAGAGACCCAGTACTTC	CASGRLAGGCHQETQYF
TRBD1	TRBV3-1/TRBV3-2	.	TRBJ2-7	TGTGCCAGCAGCCAAGCCACCGGGACAGGAGCCTACGAGCAGTACTTC	CASSQATGTGAYEQYF
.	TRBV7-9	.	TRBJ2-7	TGTGCCAGCAGCTTCTCTGGCACCTACGAGCAGTACTTC	CASSFSGTYEQYF
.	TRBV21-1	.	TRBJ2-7	TGTGCCAGCAGCAAATCCGGACTAGCGGGACCCTACGAGCAGTACTTC	CASSKSGLAGPYEQYF
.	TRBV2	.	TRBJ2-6	TGTGCCAGCAGTCCCCGATCTACCTTTTCTGGGGCCAACGTCCTGACTTTC	CASSPRSTFSGANVLTF
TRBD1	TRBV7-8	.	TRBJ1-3	TGTGCCAGCAGCCGAGGGACAGTGGGAAACACCATATATTTT	CASSRGTVGNTIYF
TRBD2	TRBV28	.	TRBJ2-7	TGTGCCAGCAGCGGGGAGGGACGCCCCTACGAGCAGTACTTC	CASSGEGRPYEQYF
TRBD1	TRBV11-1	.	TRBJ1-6	TGTGCCAGCAGCCGTGACAGGGTGTATAATTCACCCCTCCACTTT	CASSRDRVYNSPLHF
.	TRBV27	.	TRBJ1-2	TGTGCCAGCAGTTTATCTGCGGGGGGCGCGACGAACTTCTATGGCTACACCTTC	CASSLSAGGATNFYGYTF
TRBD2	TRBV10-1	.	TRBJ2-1	TGCGCCAGCTCGCGGACTAGCGGGGGATATTGGAATGAGCAGTTCTTC	CASSRTSGGYWNEQFF
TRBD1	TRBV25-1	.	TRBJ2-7	TGTGCCAGCAGTGGCCAGGACAGGGGATTCGACGAGCAGTACTTC	CASSGQDRGFDEQYF
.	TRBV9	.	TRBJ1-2	TGTGCCAGCAGCGCCCCCGGACAGTTATTCCATGGCTACACCTTC	CASSAPGQLFHGYTF
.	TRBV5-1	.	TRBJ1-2	TGCGCCAGCAGAGATGGGGAGATTGGCTACACCTTC	CASRDGEIGYTF
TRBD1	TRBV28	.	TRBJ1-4	TGTGCCAGCTGTTCGGGACAGGGGGCCGTAGGTGAAAAACTGTTTTTT	CASCSGQGAVGEKLFF
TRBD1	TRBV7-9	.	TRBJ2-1	TGTGCCAGCAGCCCGTGGAGACAGGGGCGGGATGAGCAGTTCTTC	CASSPWRQGRDEQFF
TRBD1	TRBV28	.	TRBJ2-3	TGTGCCAGCAATACAGGGGGTAACACAGATACGCAGTATTTT	CASNTGGNTDTQYF
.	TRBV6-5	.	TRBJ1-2	TGTGCCAGCAGTTACCAAGGCCGCGGGGGCTACACCTTC	CASSYQGRGGYTF
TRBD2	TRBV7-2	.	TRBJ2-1	TGTGCCAGCAGCTTAGCGGACGGCGGGGGGCGCCCGTTCTTC	CASSLADGGGRPFF
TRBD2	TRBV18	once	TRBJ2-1	TGTGCCAGCTCACCGTCTAGCGGGAATATGGGTGAGCAGTTCTTC	CASSPSSGNMGEQFF
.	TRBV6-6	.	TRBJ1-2	TGTGCCAGCAGTTACTTCGGGGATTCTAACTATGGCTACACCTTC	CASSYFGDSNYGYTF
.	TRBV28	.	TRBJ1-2	TGTGCCACCACCCCACCACGGGGACAAGGCAGCTATGGCTACACCTTC	CATTPPRGQGSYGYTF